Reported below is one T cell receptor beta chain. As yet, its antigen is unknown. Using RNA transcripts, the TCR beta CDR3 regions were amplified. HTBI-primed first-round RT-PCR preceded second-round multiplex PCR. MiXCR, run by TCRdb on the multiplex PCR reads, gives a single entry per CDR3 protein. This sample carries a few hundred thousand distinct CDR3 sequences, about a fifth of them seen once, and the ten largest clones take around 45%. The data are from a study of Graves' ophthalmopathy and Graves' hyperthyroidism. Findings of the study overall: The majority of expanded thyroid clonotypes above 0.001 frequency also occurred in blood.

Moderate-to-severe activity, with CAS ≥3, NOSPECS ≥4 and duration under 3 months, characterized the donors with ophthalmopathy. Symptoms, serum thyroxine and TRAb, thyroid ultrasound, and orbital computed tomography formed the diagnostic basis. This receptor was obtained from a woman aged 45-65 years with Graves' ophthalmopathy. The specimen sequenced was peripheral blood.

The CDR3 protein is CSVAGEETQYF. The DNA of the CDR3 is TGCAGCGTTGCGGGAGAAGAGACCCAGTACTTC. The V and J genes are TRBV29-1 and TRBJ2-5, with D possibly being TRBD2 (6 bases). The V end lost 4 bases, the J end lost 3 bases, and 6 bases lay between the germline ends. This CDR3 comprises 11 residues. The V gene's germline CDR1 is SQVTM and CDR2 ANQGSEA. Using reference TRBV29-1 and TRBJ2-5 for the parts outside the CDR3, the full variable domain is SAVISQKPSRDICQRGTSLTIQCQVDSQVTMMFWYRQQPGQSLTLIATANQGSEATYESGFVIDKFPISRPNLTFSTLTVSNMSPEDSSIYLCSVAGEETQYFGPGTRLLVL.